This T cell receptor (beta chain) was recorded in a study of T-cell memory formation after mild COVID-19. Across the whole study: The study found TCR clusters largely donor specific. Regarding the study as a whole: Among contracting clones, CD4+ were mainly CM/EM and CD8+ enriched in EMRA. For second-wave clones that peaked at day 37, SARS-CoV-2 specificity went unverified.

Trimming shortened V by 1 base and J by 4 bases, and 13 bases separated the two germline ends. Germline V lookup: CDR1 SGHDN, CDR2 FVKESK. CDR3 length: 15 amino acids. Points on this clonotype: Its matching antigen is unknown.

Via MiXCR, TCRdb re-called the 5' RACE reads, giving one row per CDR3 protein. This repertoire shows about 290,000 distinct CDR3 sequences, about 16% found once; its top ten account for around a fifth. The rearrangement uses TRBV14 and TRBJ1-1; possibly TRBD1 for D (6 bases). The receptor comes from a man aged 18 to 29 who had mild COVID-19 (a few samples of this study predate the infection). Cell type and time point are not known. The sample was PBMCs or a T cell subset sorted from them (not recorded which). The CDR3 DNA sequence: TGTGCCAGCAGCCAAGTTGGGGGGGCGCCCACTGAAGCTTTCTTT. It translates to CASSQVGGAPTEAFF.